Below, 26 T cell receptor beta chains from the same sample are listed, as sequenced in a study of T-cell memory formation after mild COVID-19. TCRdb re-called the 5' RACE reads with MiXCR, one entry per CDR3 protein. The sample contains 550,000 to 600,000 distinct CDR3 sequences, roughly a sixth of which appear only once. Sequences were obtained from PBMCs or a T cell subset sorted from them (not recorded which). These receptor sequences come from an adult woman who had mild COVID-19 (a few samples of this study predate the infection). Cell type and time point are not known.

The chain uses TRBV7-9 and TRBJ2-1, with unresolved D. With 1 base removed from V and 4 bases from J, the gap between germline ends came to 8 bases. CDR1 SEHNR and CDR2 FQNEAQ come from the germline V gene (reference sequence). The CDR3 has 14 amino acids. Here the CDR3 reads CASSLGDAYNEQFF. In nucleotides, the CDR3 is TGTGCCAGCAGCTTAGGGGATGCGTACAATGAGCAGTTCTTC.

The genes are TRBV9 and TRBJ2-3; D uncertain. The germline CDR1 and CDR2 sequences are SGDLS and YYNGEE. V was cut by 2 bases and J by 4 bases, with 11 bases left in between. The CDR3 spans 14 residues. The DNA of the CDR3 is TGTGCCAGCAGCGTCCCCTCGGAATCAGATACGCAGTATTTT. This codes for CASSVPSESDTQYF.

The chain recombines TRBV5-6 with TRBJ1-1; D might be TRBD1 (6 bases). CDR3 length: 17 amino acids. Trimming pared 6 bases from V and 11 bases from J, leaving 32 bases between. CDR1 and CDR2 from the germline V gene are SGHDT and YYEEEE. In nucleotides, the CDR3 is TGTGCCAGCATCCCCGGGGGGCCAGCTGAGGGTGGACAGAATGCTTTCTTT. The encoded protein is CASIPGGPAEGGQNAFF.

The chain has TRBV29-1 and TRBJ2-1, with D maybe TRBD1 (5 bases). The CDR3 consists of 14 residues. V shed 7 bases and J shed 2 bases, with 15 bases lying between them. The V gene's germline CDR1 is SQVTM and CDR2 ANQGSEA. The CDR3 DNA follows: TGCAGCGCCAAAGACCAGGGTACCTACAATGAGCAGTTCTTC. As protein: CSAKDQGTYNEQFF.

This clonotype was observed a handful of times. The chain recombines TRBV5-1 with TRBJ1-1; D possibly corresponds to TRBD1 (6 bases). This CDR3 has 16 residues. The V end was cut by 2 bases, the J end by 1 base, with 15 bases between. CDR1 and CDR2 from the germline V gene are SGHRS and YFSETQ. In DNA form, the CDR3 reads TGCGCCAGCAGCTTCCACAGGACAGCAACGAACACTGAAGCTTTCTTT. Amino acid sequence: CASSFHRTATNTEAFF.

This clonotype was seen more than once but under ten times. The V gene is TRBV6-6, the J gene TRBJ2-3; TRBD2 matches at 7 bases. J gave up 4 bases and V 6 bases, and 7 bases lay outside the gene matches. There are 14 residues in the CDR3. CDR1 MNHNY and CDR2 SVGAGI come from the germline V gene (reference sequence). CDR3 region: CASRPGGESDTQYF. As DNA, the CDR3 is TGTGCCAGCAGACCGGGAGGTGAATCAGATACGCAGTATTTT.

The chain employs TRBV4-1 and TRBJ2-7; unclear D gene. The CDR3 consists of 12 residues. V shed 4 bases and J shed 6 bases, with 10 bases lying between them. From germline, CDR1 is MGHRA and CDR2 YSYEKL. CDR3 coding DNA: TGCGCCAGCAGCCCATACCTGGGCGAGCAGTACTTC. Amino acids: CASSPYLGEQYF.

The CDR3 protein is CASSEASQPQHF. The DNA for the CDR3 is TGTGCCAGCAGTGAAGCGTCACAGCCCCAGCATTTT. The V and J genes are TRBV6-1 and TRBJ1-5; D unresolved. CDR3 length: 12 residues. Trimming cost V 0 bases and J 7 bases, with 4 bases left between them. Per the germline V gene, CDR1 is MNHNS and CDR2 is SASEGT.

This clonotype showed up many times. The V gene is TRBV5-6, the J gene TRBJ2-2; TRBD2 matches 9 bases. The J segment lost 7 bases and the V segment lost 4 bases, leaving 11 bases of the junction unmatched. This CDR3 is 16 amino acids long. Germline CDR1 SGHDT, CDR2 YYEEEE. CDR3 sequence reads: CASSVIAGGPGGELFF. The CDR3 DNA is TGTGCCAGCAGCGTGATCGCGGGGGGGCCTGGCGGGGAGCTGTTTTTT. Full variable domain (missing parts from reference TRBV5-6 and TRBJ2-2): DAGVTQSPTHLIKTRGQQVTLRCSPKSGHDTVSWYQQALGQGPQFIFQYYEEEERQRGNFPDRFSGHQFPNYSSELNVNALLLGDSALYLCASSVIAGGPGGELFFGEGSRLTVL.

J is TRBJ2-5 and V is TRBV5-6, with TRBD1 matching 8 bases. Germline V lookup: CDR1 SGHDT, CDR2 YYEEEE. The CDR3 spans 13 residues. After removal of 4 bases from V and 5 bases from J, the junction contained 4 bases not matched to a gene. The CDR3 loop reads CASSGRGRETQYF. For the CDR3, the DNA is TGTGCCAGCAGCGGCAGGGGGCGGGAGACCCAGTACTTC.

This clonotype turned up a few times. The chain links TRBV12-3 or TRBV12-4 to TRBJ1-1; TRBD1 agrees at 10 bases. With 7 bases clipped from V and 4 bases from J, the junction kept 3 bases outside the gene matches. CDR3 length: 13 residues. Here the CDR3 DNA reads TGTGCCAGCAAGGGACAGGGGATCACTGAAGCTTTCTTT. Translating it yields CASKGQGITEAFF.

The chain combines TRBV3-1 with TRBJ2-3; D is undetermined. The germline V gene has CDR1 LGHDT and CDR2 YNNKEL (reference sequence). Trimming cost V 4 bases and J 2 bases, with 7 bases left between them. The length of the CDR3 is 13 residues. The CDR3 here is CASSPHPTDTQYF. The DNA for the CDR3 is TGTGCCAGCAGCCCCCACCCCACAGATACGCAGTATTTT.

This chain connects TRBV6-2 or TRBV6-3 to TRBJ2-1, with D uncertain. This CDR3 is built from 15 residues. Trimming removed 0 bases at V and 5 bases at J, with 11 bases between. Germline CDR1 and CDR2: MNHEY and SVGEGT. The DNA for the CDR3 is TGTGCCAGCAGTTACTCCCTCGCTCGACACAATGAGCAGTTCTTC. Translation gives CASSYSLARHNEQFF.

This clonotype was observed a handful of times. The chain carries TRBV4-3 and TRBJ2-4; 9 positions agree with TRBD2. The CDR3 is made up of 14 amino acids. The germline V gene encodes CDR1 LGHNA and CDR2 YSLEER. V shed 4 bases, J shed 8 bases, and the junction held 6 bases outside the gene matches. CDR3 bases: TGCGCCAGCAGCCCGGTCGGCGGGAGGGACATTCAGTACTTC. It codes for CASSPVGGRDIQYF.

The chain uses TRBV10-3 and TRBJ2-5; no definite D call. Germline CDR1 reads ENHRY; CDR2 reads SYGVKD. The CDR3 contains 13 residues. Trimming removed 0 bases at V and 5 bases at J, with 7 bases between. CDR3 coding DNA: TGTGCCATCAGTGAGTCCGGTTTGGAGACCCAGTACTTC. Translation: CAISESGLETQYF.

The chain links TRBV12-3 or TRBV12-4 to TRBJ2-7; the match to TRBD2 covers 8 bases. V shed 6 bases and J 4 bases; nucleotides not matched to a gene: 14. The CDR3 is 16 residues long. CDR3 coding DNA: TGTGCCAGCAGCCTTGGCTCGGGACTAGGGGTGTACGAGCAGTACTTC. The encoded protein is CASSLGSGLGVYEQYF.

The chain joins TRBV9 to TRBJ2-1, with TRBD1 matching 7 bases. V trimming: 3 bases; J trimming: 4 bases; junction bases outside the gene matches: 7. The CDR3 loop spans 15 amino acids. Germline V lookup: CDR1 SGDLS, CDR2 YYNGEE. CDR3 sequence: CASSERGGVYNEQFF. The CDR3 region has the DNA TGTGCCAGCAGCGAGAGAGGGGGCGTTTACAATGAGCAGTTCTTC.

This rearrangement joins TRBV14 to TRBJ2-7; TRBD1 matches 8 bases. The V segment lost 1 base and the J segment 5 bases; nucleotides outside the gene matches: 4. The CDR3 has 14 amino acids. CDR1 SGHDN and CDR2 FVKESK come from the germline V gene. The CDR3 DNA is TGTGCCAGCAGCCAAGTACCGACAGGGGACGAGCAGTACTTC. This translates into CASSQVPTGDEQYF.

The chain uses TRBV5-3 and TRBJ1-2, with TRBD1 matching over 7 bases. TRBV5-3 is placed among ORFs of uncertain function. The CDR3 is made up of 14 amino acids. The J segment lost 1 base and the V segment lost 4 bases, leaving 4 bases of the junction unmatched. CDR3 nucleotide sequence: TGTGCCAGAAGCCGGGACAGACTTAACTATGGCTACACCTTC. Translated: CARSRDRLNYGYTF.

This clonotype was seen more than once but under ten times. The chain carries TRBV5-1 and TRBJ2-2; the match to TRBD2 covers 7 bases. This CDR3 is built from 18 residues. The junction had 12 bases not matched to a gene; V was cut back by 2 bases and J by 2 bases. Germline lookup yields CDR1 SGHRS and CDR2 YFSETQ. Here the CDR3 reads CASSFSPFSGLNTGELFF. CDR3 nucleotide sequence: TGCGCCAGCAGCTTCTCCCCCTTTAGCGGGCTTAACACCGGGGAGCTGTTTTTT.

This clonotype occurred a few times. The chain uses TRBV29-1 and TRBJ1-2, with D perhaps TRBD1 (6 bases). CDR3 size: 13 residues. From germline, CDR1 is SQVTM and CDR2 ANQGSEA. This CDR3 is CSTWTATNYGYTF. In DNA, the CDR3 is TGCAGTACCTGGACAGCTACTAACTATGGCTACACCTTC.

CDR3 nucleotide sequence: TGTGCCAGCAGTTTACCCCCGCCGGGGACAGCAGGGATCAGCTCCTACGAGCAGTACTTC. Its translation is CASSLPPPGTAGISSYEQYF. The V gene is TRBV27, the J gene TRBJ2-7; 7 positions agree with TRBD1. Germline-derived CDR1 and CDR2 are MNHEY and SMNVEV (reference sequence). J gave up 0 bases and V 2 bases, and 19 bases lay outside the gene matches. The CDR3 length is 20 residues.

The CDR3 protein is CASSQAPGRLSYEQYF. The CDR3 nucleotides read TGCGCCAGCAGCCAAGCTCCGGGACGTCTCTCCTACGAGCAGTACTTC. V and J are TRBV4-1 and TRBJ2-7, with D possibly being TRBD1 or TRBD2 (5 bases each). Germline CDR1 reads MGHRA; CDR2 reads YSYEKL. This CDR3 contains 16 residues. Trimming cost V 1 base and J 0 bases, with 13 bases left between them.

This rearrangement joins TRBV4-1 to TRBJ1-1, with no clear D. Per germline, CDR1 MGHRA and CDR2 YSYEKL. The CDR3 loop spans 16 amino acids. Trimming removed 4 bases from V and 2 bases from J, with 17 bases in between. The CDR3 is CASSPSPRDFNTEAFF. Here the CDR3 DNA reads TGCGCCAGCAGCCCCTCCCCGAGAGATTTTAACACTGAAGCTTTCTTT.

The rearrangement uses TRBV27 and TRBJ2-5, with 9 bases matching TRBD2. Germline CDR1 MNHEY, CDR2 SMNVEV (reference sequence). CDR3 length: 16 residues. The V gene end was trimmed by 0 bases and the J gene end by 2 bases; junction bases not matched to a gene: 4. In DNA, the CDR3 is TGTGCCAGCAGTTTATCGGGGCTAGCGGGGCAAGAGACCCAGTACTTC. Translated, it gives CASSLSGLAGQETQYF.

The CDR3 region has the DNA TGTGCCAGCAGTCCTACTCAGAGCCTCACCATATATTTT. Translated, it gives CASSPTQSLTIYF. The genes are TRBV6-5 and TRBJ1-3; the D is unclear. The germline gives CDR1 MNHEY, CDR2 SVGAGI. V gave up 5 bases and J gave up 9 bases, with 14 bases separating them. There are 13 residues in the CDR3.